A selection of T cell receptor beta chains follows, all from one sample in a study of blood T cell repertoires in COVID-19. Sequencing used immunoSEQ multiplex PCR; TCRdb keeps in-frame clones, though not all of them. The data hold 110,000 or so clones, with over 70% observed a single time. Specimen: peripheral blood. These TCRs come from a man aged 45 to 65 with acute or convalescent COVID-19. Each CDR3 is given with its conserved first and last residue. Each record gives: clone size, V gene, D gene, J gene, CDR3 protein, CDR3 DNA. D genes are given only for firm matches. Clone size is shown for a subset of rows, as once, few, many or a class of expanded clone.

.	TRBV3-1/TRBV3-2	TRBD2	TRBJ2-3	CASSQGAGGGTDTQYF	TGTGCCAGCAGCCAAGGAGCGGGGGGAGGCACAGATACGCAGTATTTT
.	TRBV7-9	TRBD1	TRBJ2-1	CASSFRDSGLHEQFF	TGTGCCAGCAGCTTCCGGGACAGCGGTTTACATGAGCAGTTCTTC
once	TRBV6-5	.	TRBJ1-1	CASSYSLGDFNTEAFF	TGTGCCAGCAGTTACTCCCTAGGGGATTTTAACACTGAAGCTTTCTTT
few	TRBV5-1	TRBD1	TRBJ1-4	CASRPGTGNEKLFF	TGCGCCAGCAGACCCGGGACAGGGAATGAAAAACTGTTTTTT
once	TRBV5-1	TRBD1	TRBJ1-2	CASSGTGESGYTF	TGCGCCAGCAGCGGAACAGGGGAGTCTGGCTACACCTTC
once	TRBV28	TRBD1	TRBJ1-1	CASSLPLQGATEAFF	TGTGCCAGCAGTCTACCATTACAGGGGGCCACTGAAGCTTTCTTT
.	TRBV2	TRBD1	TRBJ1-1	CASSGDRGTEAFF	TGTGCCAGCAGTGGGGACAGAGGAACTGAAGCTTTCTTT
.	TRBV2	TRBD1	TRBJ1-2	CASSWGQGGYGYTF	TGTGCCAGCAGTTGGGGACAGGGTGGCTATGGCTACACCTTC
once	TRBV2	.	TRBJ2-5	CASSPGGRRETQYF	TGTGCCAGCAGCCCAGGGGGGCGACGGGAGACCCAGTACTTC
.	TRBV5-6	TRBD1	TRBJ1-1	CASSPLDRENTEAFF	TGTGCCAGCAGCCCGTTAGACAGGGAGAACACTGAAGCTTTCTTT
.	TRBV7-9	.	TRBJ1-5	CASSLDGTTGQPQHF	TGTGCCAGCAGCTTAGACGGGACTACGGGTCAGCCCCAGCATTTT
.	TRBV5-5	TRBD1	TRBJ2-3	CASSIGDRGHADTQYF	TGTGCCAGCAGCATAGGGGACAGGGGGCACGCAGATACGCAGTATTTT
.	TRBV29-1	TRBD1	TRBJ2-5	CSVQGGVIKTQYF	TGCAGCGTTCAAGGGGGCGTAATAAAGACCCAGTACTTC
.	TRBV30	.	TRBJ1-4	CAWRQGLDEKLFF	TGTGCCTGGAGGCAGGGGCTGGATGAAAAACTGTTTTTT
.	TRBV30	.	TRBJ2-2	CAWNLVGAAGELFF	TGTGCCTGGAACCTGGTTGGGGCGGCCGGGGAGCTGTTTTTT
.	TRBV6-2/TRBV6-3	TRBD2	TRBJ2-1	CASSYRGGRVEQFF	TGTGCCAGCAGTTACCGGGGGGGCCGGGTTGAGCAGTTCTTC
.	TRBV19	.	TRBJ1-2	CASSIWSVSGNYGYTF	TGTGCCAGTAGTATCTGGAGCGTTTCGGGGAACTATGGCTACACCTTC
.	TRBV5-6	.	TRBJ1-2	CASNLGGNYGYTF	TGTGCCAGCAACTTAGGAGGTAACTATGGCTACACCTTC
.	TRBV5-1	.	TRBJ2-5	CASSLTGKETQYF	TGCGCCAGCAGCTTGACGGGTAAAGAGACCCAGTACTTC
.	TRBV4-2	.	TRBJ1-2	CASSPSTRLTRGYGYTF	TGTGCCAGCAGCCCGTCAACCCGTCTCACCCGGGGCTATGGCTACACCTTC